The rows below give T cell receptor delta chains drawn from one sample of a study of Vδ1+ human thymocytes. TCRdb re-called the multiplex PCR reads with CATT. Among more than 50,000 delta-chain clones listed, approximately 16% were seen once. Sample: Vdelta1+ gamma-delta thymocytes from the thymus. These receptors were taken from a boy younger than two who had congenital heart surgery. Both conserved end residues are part of each CDR3. The D gene is left open where the match is weak. Clone size is not always given. Where it is, it says once, few, many or a class for expanded clones.

abundance | j_gene | v_gene | d_gene | CDR3nt | CDR3aa
NA | TRDJ1 | TRDV1 | TRDD3 | TGTGCTCTTGGGGATTATAGGGTAGTCCCTGGGGGATACCGGTACACCGATAAACTCATCTTT | CALGDYRVVPGGYRYTDKLIF
NA | TRDJ2 | TRDV1 | NA | TGTGCTCTTGGGGAACCCCGGCCTTCCCCAGACGGGGATAACTTTTTGACAGCACAACTCTTCTTT | CALGEPRPSPDGDNFLTAQLFF
once | TRDJ1 | TRDV1 | NA | TGTGCTCTTGGGGAACAAGGCCGGGGATACACCGATAAACTCATCTTT | CALGEQGRGYTDKLIF
few | TRDJ1 | TRDV1 | NA | TGTGCTCTTGGGGCCTTTTTCCTAGTCACCGATAAACTCATCTTT | CALGAFFLVTDKLIF
NA | TRDJ1 | TRDV1 | TRDD3 | TGTGCTCTTGGGGAACTAAGGCCGTACTGGGGGATACCCACCGATAAACTCATCTTT | CALGELRPYWGIPTDKLIF
NA | TRDJ1 | TRDV1 | TRDD2 | TGTGCTCTTGGGGAACGGGCTTCCTACGCTACTGGGATCACCGATAAACTCATCTTT | CALGERASYATGITDKLIF
few | TRDJ1 | TRDV1 | NA | TGTGCTCTTGGGGCCCCAGCCTTCCTTGGGGGATTCAAACTCATCTTT | CALGAPAFLGGFKLIF
NA | TRDJ2 | TRDV1 | NA | TGTGCTCTTGGGGAACGTGAGAGGGGGGGGGCTTCAGCACAACTCTTCTTT | CALGERERGGASAQLFF
NA | TRDJ1 | TRDV1 | TRDD3 | TGTGCTCTTGGGGAACTAGTCGTCGGGGGGATATTGTACACTGATAAACTCATCTTT | CALGELVVGGILYTDKLIF
few | TRDJ1 | TRDV1 | TRDD3 | TGTGCTCTTGCGGGACGGGACCTACTGGGGGATCCCTCGTACACCGATAAACTCATCTTT | CALAGRDLLGDPSYTDKLIF
few | TRDJ1 | TRDV1 | NA | TGTGCTCTTGGGGAAAATCCCTCGGGGCCGGAGCGTGGTACCAACACCGATAAACTCATCTTT | CALGENPSGPERGTNTDKLIF
NA | TRDJ1 | TRDV1 | NA | TGTGCTCTTGGGGAAGGAGTTTCCTACCCGGGGGATTATGTAATACGGCCACCTCCCGATAAACTCATCTTT | CALGEGVSYPGDYVIRPPPDKLIF
NA | TRDJ1 | TRDV1 | TRDD3 | TGTGCTCTTGGGGATCCAATTCTACTGGGGGATACGGGGGAGTCCGATAAACTCATCTTT | CALGDPILLGDTGESDKLIF
NA | TRDJ1 | TRDV1 | TRDD3 | TGTGCTACGGCTACTGGGGGATACCTCGATAAACTCATCTTT | CATATGGYLDKLIF
NA | TRDJ1 | TRDV1 | TRDD3 | TGTGCTCTTGGGGTGACTTTCCCTCCTGGGGGATACTGTGTTAAACTCATCTTT | CALGVTFPPGGYCVKLIF
few | TRDJ1 | TRDV1 | NA | TGTGCTCTTGGGGAAACCTTCCTACCGAGTCCGACTGGGGGACCCAGGGGCCTCATCTTT | CALGETFLPSPTGGPRGLIF
few | TRDJ1 | TRDV1 | TRDD3 | TGTGCTCTTGGGGAACCGCGGGCGCCTACGTACTGGGGGACGTACACCGATAAACTCATCTTT | CALGEPRAPTYWGTYTDKLIF
NA | TRDJ1 | TRDV1 | TRDD3 | TGTGCTCTCCGAGAGGGGACGATGGGGATACACCCCGATAAACTCATCTTT | CALREGTMGIHPDKLIF
NA | TRDJ1 | TRDV1 | NA | TGTGCTCTTGGGGAGCCCCACATCTTCCTACGTGGGTACTGGGGGACCGACACCGATAAACTCATCTTT | CALGEPHIFLRGYWGTDTDKLIF
NA | TRDJ1 | TRDV1 | TRDD3 | TGTGCTCTTGGGGCACCCGGGGGATACCCGTACACCGATAAACTCATCTTT | CALGAPGGYPYTDKLIF
NA | TRDJ1 | TRDV1 | TRDD3 | TGTGCTCTTGGGGGCCCTTTGGCTCTAAGGGGGGGGATAGTCTTTTTGTACACCGATAAACTCATCTTT | CALGGPLALRGGIVFLYTDKLIF
NA | TRDJ2 | TRDV2 | NA | TGTGCCTGTGCCATCCCACTCTTCTTT | CACAIPLFF
few | TRDJ1 | TRDV1 | NA | TGTGCTCTTGGGAACTTCCTTAGTATATCCACCGATAAACTCATCTTT | CALGNFLSISTDKLIF
NA | TRDJ1 | TRDV1 | TRDD3 | TGTGCTCTTGGGGAGTTCCCCCGAGTACTGGGGGGCACCTTGTACACCGATAAACTCATCTTT | CALGEFPRVLGGTLYTDKLIF
NA | TRDJ1 | TRDV1 | TRDD3 | TGTGCTCTTGGGGTCCGCCCGGCGTCTTCAAAGGGGTCGTACTGGGGGATTTACACCGACAAACTCATCTTT | CALGVRPASSKGSYWGIYTDKLIF
NA | TRDJ1 | TRDV1 | TRDD3 | TGTGCTCTTGGGGAACGTACACTGGGGGATAATACCGATAAACTCATCTTT | CALGERTLGDNTDKLIF
NA | TRDJ1 | TRDV1 | TRDD3 | TGTGCTCTTGGGGAACATACGTCTGGGTACTGGGGGATACGGGCCAAACTCATCTTT | CALGEHTSGYWGIRAKLIF
few | TRDJ1 | TRDV2 | NA | TGTGCCTGTGAGCACCCCCTAAGATACGCCGATAAACTCATCTTT | CACEHPLRYADKLIF
NA | TRDJ1 | TRDV1 | NA | TGTGCTCTTGGGGTAAGGAGGTATGGATACAGCCTTTACACCGATAAACTCATCTTT | CALGVRRYGYSLYTDKLIF
NA | TRDJ1 | TRDV1 | TRDD3 | TGTGCTCTTGGGGAAAGTTTGTGGGGGATACGGCTAAATACCGATAAACTCATCTTT | CALGESLWGIRLNTDKLIF
NA | TRDJ1 | TRDV1 | NA | TGTGCTCTTGGGGAACTAGCGGTCGGCCTCCTTCTGTACACCGATAAACTCATCTTT | CALGELAVGLLLYTDKLIF
NA | TRDJ1 | TRDV1 | TRDD3 | TGTGCTCTTGGGGACCACTCCCTGGGGGATACCCCCTGCCACACCGATAAACTCATCTTT | CALGDHSLGDTPCHTDKLIF
NA | TRDJ1 | TRDV1 | TRDD3 | TGTGCTCTTGGGGAACTTCGCCCCCTGGCTCTGGGGGGCCCTTCTTGGTACACCGATAAACTCATCTTT | CALGELRPLALGGPSWYTDKLIF
few | TRDJ1 | TRDV1 | TRDD3 | TGTGCTCTTGGGGAATTGGAATACCCGACGGGACCTGGGGGATATGGCACCGATAAACTCATCTTT | CALGELEYPTGPGGYGTDKLIF
NA | TRDJ1 | TRDV1 | TRDD2 | TGTGCTCTTGGGATCATCCTTCCTACTGCAGTTCACACCGATAAACTCATCTTT | CALGIILPTAVHTDKLIF
once | TRDJ1 | TRDV1 | NA | TGTGCTCTTGGGGAAACAGCAAGAGGGACCGATAAACTCATCTTT | CALGETARGTDKLIF
NA | TRDJ1 | TRDV1 | NA | TGTGCTCTTGGGGACCATCGACCCTACAAGAGATACGTACATAAACTCATCTTT | CALGDHRPYKRYVHKLIF
NA | TRDJ1 | TRDV1 | TRDD3 | TGTGCTCTTGGGGAACCCTTTATAGGGCCCGTGGTACTGGGGGATCCCCAGTACACCGATAAACTCATCTTT | CALGEPFIGPVVLGDPQYTDKLIF
NA | TRDJ2 | TRDV1 | TRDD3 | TGTGCTCTTGGGGAAAACCCCCTAGGCGTGACTGGGGGGATCCCTATTTTGACAGCACAACTCTTCTTT | CALGENPLGVTGGIPILTAQLFF
NA | TRDJ1 | TRDV1 | NA | TGTGCTCTTGGGGACCCAGCGGATTGCGGGGACACCGACTCCGACACCGATAAACTCATCTTT | CALGDPADCGDTDSDTDKLIF
few | TRDJ1 | TRDV1 | TRDD3 | TGTGCTCTTGGGGAACTATGTCCCGCTGGGGGATACGGACACACCGATAAACTCATCTTT | CALGELCPAGGYGHTDKLIF